This record covers a single TCR beta chain. Its antigen is still unknown. This beta chain is a stray sequence in a library constructed for alpha chains; its clone size is not meaningful. Each CDR3 protein gets one entry after TCRdb re-called the 5' RACE reads with MiXCR. The table has about 5,400 distinct CDR3 sequences, more than 30% seen once. The data are from a study of spatial heterogeneity in lung cancer. Overall study findings and caveats: Blood showed ubiquitous tumor TCRs more often at resection than at routine follow-up.

Time point meaning: sample taken at primary tumor resection. Frozen PBMC, nontumor lung or tumor provided whole RNA, which was sequenced unsorted. The donors, 70 to 80 patients with untreated early-stage non-small cell lung cancer, provided the samples. This clonotype was obtained from a female donor with early-stage non-small cell lung cancer. This specimen was PBMCs, taken at surgery.

CDR3 DNA sequence: TGCGCCAGCAGCCGCCGTCTAGCGGGGGACTTCGTTCATACGCAGTATTTT. This gives the protein CASSRRLAGDFVHTQYF. This chain uses TRBV4-3 with TRBJ2-3, with 10 bases lining up with TRBD2. The J segment lost 7 bases and the V segment lost 4 bases, leaving 14 bases of the junction unmatched. CDR1 is LGHNA, CDR2 YSLEER, per germline. This CDR3 has 17 residues.